The text below deals with one T cell receptor (beta chain). No antigen is known for it. The data were taken from a study of T-cell memory formation after mild COVID-19. Study-wide results and limits: Clones which contracted sat mainly in CM and EM if CD4+, and in EMRA if CD8+. Cross-reactive memory appears to have joined, as suggested by some responding clones showing up in pre-infection memory. From day 15 to 85, contracting clones were balanced between CD4 and CD8, whereas later expanders leaned toward CD4+.

TCRdb independently ran MiXCR on the 5' RACE reads; one entry per CDR3 protein. The sample lists about 360,000 distinct CDR3 sequences; around 14% were seen once. The CDR3 covers 15 residues. Germline V gene data show CDR1 as SGHTA and CDR2 as FQGNSA. Between the trimmed V and J ends, which lost 5 bases and 0 bases, there was a span of 8 bases. The rearrangement joins TRBV7-2 to TRBJ2-6, with no clear D. The sequencing input was PBMCs or a T cell subset sorted from them (not recorded which). This TCR was sampled from a man aged 18 to 30 who had mild COVID-19 (a few samples of this study predate the infection). Cell type and time point are not known. This CDR3 reads CASSQATSGANVLTF. As DNA, the CDR3 is TGTGCCAGCAGCCAGGCCACCTCTGGGGCCAACGTCCTGACTTTC.